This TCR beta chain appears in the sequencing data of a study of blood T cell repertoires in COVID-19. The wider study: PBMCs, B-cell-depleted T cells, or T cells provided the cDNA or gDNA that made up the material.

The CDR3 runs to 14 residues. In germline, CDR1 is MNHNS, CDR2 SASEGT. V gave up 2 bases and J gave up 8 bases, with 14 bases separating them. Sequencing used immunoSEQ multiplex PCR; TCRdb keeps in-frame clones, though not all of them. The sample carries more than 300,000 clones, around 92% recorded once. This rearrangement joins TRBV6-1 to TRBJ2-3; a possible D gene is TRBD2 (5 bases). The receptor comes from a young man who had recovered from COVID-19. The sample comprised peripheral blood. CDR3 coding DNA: TGTGCCAGCAGTGAAAGCCTAGCACTGGGTACGCAGTATTTT. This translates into CASSESLALGTQYF.